The following is a TCR beta chain sequence with its context. CDR1 is SGHDT, CDR2 YYEEEE, per germline. The CDR3 is made up of 18 amino acids. V lost 4 bases to trimming and J lost 4 bases, with 21 bases between them. Clones were read by immunoSEQ multiplex PCR, and TCRdb kept only the in-frame ones, dropping some. Counted here are 300,000 or so clones, roughly 90% occurring once; the ten biggest clones make up 2% to 3%. These data are taken from a study of blood T cell repertoires in COVID-19. The source material was PBMCs or T cells enriched from blood (not recorded which). This TCR came from a man aged 60-69 years who had recovered from COVID-19. The chain employs TRBV5-6 and TRBJ2-6; the D is unclear. CDR3 nucleotide sequence: TGTGCCAGCAGCCGACCGGGTCAACTCACCTACGGGGCCAACGTCCTGACTTTC. The encoded protein is CASSRPGQLTYGANVLTF. Drawing the rest from reference TRBV5-6 and TRBJ2-6, the complete variable domain is DAGVTQSPTHLIKTRGQQVTLRCSPKSGHDTVSWYQQALGQGPQFIFQYYEEEERQRGNFPDRFSGHQFPNYSSELNVNALLLGDSALYLCASSRPGQLTYGANVLTFGAGSRLTVL.